This entry lists 3 T cell receptor beta chains sequenced from one sample in a study of blood T cell repertoires in COVID-19. Profiling relied on immunoSEQ multiplex PCR, and the TCRdb table lists in-frame clones only, not all of them. The sample consists of approximately 170,000 clones, about 90% of them appearing once. Sequencing input: peripheral blood. The receptors were gathered from a woman aged 70 to 79 with acute or convalescent COVID-19.

The chain uses TRBV7-2 and TRBJ1-5, with 7 bases fitting TRBD1. J was trimmed by 3 bases and V by 0 bases; bases with no gene match: 5. This CDR3 region has 16 residues. Germline V gene sequence: CDR1 SGHTA, CDR2 FQGNSA. The CDR3 is CASSLAGRGNNQPQHF. In DNA, the CDR3 is TGTGCCAGCAGCTTAGCCGGCAGGGGGAACAATCAGCCCCAGCATTTT.

This clone was observed once. This rearrangement joins TRBV7-9 to TRBJ2-3; a weak D match, TRBD2 (5 bases). CDR1 is SEHNR and CDR2 is FQNEAQ in the germline V gene (reference sequence). The V end lost 1 base, the J end lost 6 bases, and 14 bases lay between the germline ends. The CDR3 is 15 amino acids. DNA of the CDR3: TGTGCCAGCAGCTTAGGAGGAGTGCGAGGGGATACGCAGTATTTT. Its translation is CASSLGGVRGDTQYF.

The CDR3 region is CASSLAGGDRETQYF. The CDR3 DNA reads as TGTGCCAGCAGCTTAGCGGGAGGGGATCGAGAGACCCAGTACTTC. The chain links TRBV7-3 to TRBJ2-5; 9 nucleotides match TRBD2. Germline lookup yields CDR1 SGHTA and CDR2 FQGTGA. V shed 2 bases and J 4 bases; nucleotides not matched to a gene: 5. CDR3 size: 15 residues.